Below, 14 T cell receptor beta chains from the same sample are listed, as sequenced in a study of blood T cell repertoires in COVID-19. The table came from immunoSEQ multiplex PCR; TCRdb's copy has only in-frame clones and leaves some out. The table records around 72,000 clones, approximately 87% of them present only once. What was sequenced was peripheral blood. These TCRs come from an elderly woman with acute or convalescent COVID-19.

The chain links TRBV6-5 to TRBJ2-1; 7 nucleotides align to TRBD1. V lost 0 bases to trimming and J lost 15 bases; unmatched junction nucleotides: 8. Germline loops: CDR1 MNHEY, CDR2 SVGAGI. The CDR3 runs to 13 residues. The CDR3 coding sequence is TGTGCCAGCAGTTACTCAATGACAGGGATGCCGTTCTTC. Translated: CASSYSMTGMPFF.

V gene TRBV29-1 combines with J gene TRBJ2-1, with TRBD1 matching 7 bases. The CDR3 length is 14 residues. Unmatched junction bases numbered 14, after V lost 6 bases and J lost 9 bases. From germline, CDR1 is SQVTM and CDR2 ANQGSEA. The CDR3 protein is CSVSGTVTSSEQFF. The CDR3 DNA reads as TGCAGCGTGTCCGGGACAGTAACTTCTAGTGAGCAGTTCTTC.

The chain employs TRBV18 and TRBJ1-4; D is perhaps TRBD1 (6 bases). Germline V gene sequence: CDR1 KGHSH, CDR2 LQKENI. The CDR3 loop spans 15 amino acids. Deletions cut 2 bases from V and 3 bases from J, with 10 bases between. CDR3 residues: CASSPRQGSNEKLFF. The DNA of the CDR3 is TGTGCCAGCTCACCAAGGCAGGGGTCTAATGAAAAACTGTTTTTT.

The sample holds a few counts of this clone. This chain links TRBV5-4 with TRBJ1-1; D might be TRBD1 (5 bases). From germline, CDR1 is SGHNT and CDR2 YYREEE (reference sequence). V shed 5 bases and J shed 1 base, with 12 bases lying between them. This CDR3 contains 14 residues. CDR3 nucleotides: TGTGCCAGCAGTTCCGGGACTTCGAACACTGAAGCTTTCTTT. Amino acids: CASSSGTSNTEAFF.

This clone was observed once. The gene calls are TRBV10-1 and TRBJ2-3; 9 bases are shared with TRBD2. With 2 bases clipped from V and 4 bases from J, the junction kept 19 bases outside the gene matches. Germline-derived CDR1 and CDR2 are WNHNN and SYGVQD (reference sequence). This CDR3 is 20 amino acids long. The CDR3 coding sequence is TGCGCCAGCAGTGAGACCCTGGGGGGGGCTAGCGGGATCCCGGCAGATACGCAGTATTTT. Residues: CASSETLGGASGIPADTQYF.

This chain joins TRBV11-2 and TRBJ2-5; a weak D match, TRBD2 (6 bases). The CDR3 sequence is 14 residues long. Trimming took off 5 bases at V and 4 bases at J, with 14 bases between the two ends. Germline assignment: CDR1 SGHAT and CDR2 FQNNGV. The CDR3 protein is CASSPLGGRETQYF. The DNA of the CDR3 is TGTGCCAGCAGCCCTCTGGGGGGAAGAGAGACCCAGTACTTC.

The J gene is TRBJ2-3, the V gene TRBV5-6; a weak D match, TRBD1 (6 bases). The CDR3 covers 14 residues. In germline, CDR1 is SGHDT, CDR2 YYEEEE. With 4 bases removed from V and 5 bases from J, the gap between germline ends came to 14 bases. CDR3 protein: CASSATGRIDTQYF. The CDR3 DNA reads TGTGCCAGCAGCGCCACAGGGAGAATAGATACGCAGTATTTT.

The V gene is TRBV25-1, the J gene TRBJ2-3, with D possibly being TRBD2 (5 bases). There are 13 residues in the CDR3. The V end was cut by 8 bases, the J end by 1 base, with 10 bases between. Germline CDR1 reads MGHDK; CDR2 reads SYGVNS. In nucleotides, the CDR3 is TGTGCCAGCGGCGACGGGGGCACAGATACGCAGTATTTT. Its protein product is CASGDGGTDTQYF. Together with reference TRBV25-1 and TRBJ2-3, the CDR3 gives the full variable domain: EADIYQTPRYLVIGTGKKITLECSQTMGHDKMYWYQQDPGMELHLIHYSYGVNSTEKGDLSSESTVSRIRTEHFPLTLESARPSHTSQYLCASGDGGTDTQYFGPGTRLTVL.

The chain joins TRBV9 to TRBJ2-1; 10 bases agree with TRBD2. Germline CDR1 SGDLS, CDR2 YYNGEE. The junction had 14 bases not matched to a gene; V was cut back by 0 bases and J by 5 bases. The CDR3 covers 19 residues. The chain's CDR3 is CASSVGGSGRLGRNNEQFF. CDR3 nucleotide sequence: TGTGCCAGCAGCGTAGGAGGTAGCGGGAGGCTTGGTCGGAACAATGAGCAGTTCTTC. The full variable domain, completed using reference TRBV9 and TRBJ2-1, is DSGVTQTPKHLITATGQRVTLRCSPRSGDLSVYWYQQSLDQGLQFLIQYYNGEERAKGNILERFSAQQFPDLHSELNLSSLELGDSALYFCASSVGGSGRLGRNNEQFFGPGTRLTVL.

The V and J genes are TRBV19 and TRBJ1-3, with D possibly matching TRBD1 (5 bases). Germline assignment: CDR1 LNHDA and CDR2 SQIVND (reference sequence). With 1 base removed from V and 5 bases from J, the gap between germline ends came to 9 bases. The length of the CDR3 is 14 residues. DNA of the CDR3: TGTGCCAGTAGTATAGGGGGCAACCGAAACACCATATATTTT. Encoded protein: CASSIGGNRNTIYF. The full variable domain, its missing parts supplied by reference TRBV19 and TRBJ1-3, is DGGITQSPKYLFRKEGQNVTLSCEQNLNHDAMYWYRQDPGQGLRLIYYSQIVNDFQKGDIAEGYSVSREKKESFPLTVTSAQKNPTAFYLCASSIGGNRNTIYFGEGSWLTVV.

The chain employs TRBV5-1 and TRBJ2-3, with D maybe TRBD2 (6 bases). V was shortened by 4 bases and J by 0 bases, with 12 bases between the two germline ends. Germline V lookup: CDR1 SGHRS, CDR2 YFSETQ. CDR3 length equals 15 residues. The CDR3 DNA reads as TGCGCCAGCAGCCGCCGGGACTCTAGCACAGATACGCAGTATTTT. It codes for CASSRRDSSTDTQYF.

The chain combines TRBV6-2 or TRBV6-3 with TRBJ2-7; D perhaps matches TRBD1 (6 bases). The germline V and J ends were trimmed by 4 bases and 3 bases, with 22 bases remaining between them. Looked up from germline, CDR1 is MNHEY and CDR2 is SVGEGT. The CDR3 has 17 residues. The CDR3 loop reads CASSWKETGPLIYEQYF. The CDR3 region has the DNA TGTGCCAGCAGTTGGAAGGAGACAGGCCCGCTAATCTACGAGCAGTACTTC.

The chain carries TRBV5-1 and TRBJ2-3; 7 bases are shared with TRBD2. V trimming: 4 bases; J trimming: 1 base; junction bases outside the gene matches: 3. The CDR3 has 14 residues. Per germline, CDR1 SGHRS and CDR2 YFSETQ. The chain's CDR3 is CASSVLAGTDTQYF. In nucleotides, the CDR3 is TGCGCCAGCAGCGTGCTAGCGGGCACAGATACGCAGTATTTT.

The chain carries TRBV27 and TRBJ2-7; D might be TRBD2 (5 bases). V lost 5 bases, J lost 0 bases, and 17 bases lay in between. This CDR3 has 16 amino acids. Germline CDR1 and CDR2: MNHEY and SMNVEV (reference sequence). The CDR3 DNA reads as TGTGCCAGCAGTGCCCCCGAGACGGGAAACTCCTACGAGCAGTACTTC. Encoded protein: CASSAPETGNSYEQYF.